These 29 T cell receptor beta chains were sequenced from one sample in a study of cytotoxic CD8 clonotypes in ibrutinib-treated CLL. This table comes from immunoSEQ multiplex PCR, and its TCRdb copy is limited to in-frame clones, with some not included. This table holds approximately 280,000 clones, roughly three quarters found once. Sample: PBMCs, taken at disease progression, from a patient treated with ibrutinib. These receptors were collected from a human donor with chronic lymphocytic leukemia.

V gene TRBV29-1 combines with J gene TRBJ1-3; possible D gene TRBD1, 5 bases. This CDR3 comprises 15 residues. Trimming removed 5 bases from V and 0 bases from J, with 14 bases in between. Germline V gene data show CDR1 as SQVTM and CDR2 as ANQGSEA. Written as DNA, the CDR3 is TGCAGCGTTCTTTCTTACGGGGGCTCTGGAAACACCATATATTTT. This encodes CSVLSYGGSGNTIYF.

In this sample, this clone turned up a few times. The chain couples TRBV7-9 to TRBJ2-7; 9 nucleotides match TRBD1. The V segment lost 6 bases and the J segment 3 bases; nucleotides outside the gene matches: 3. Germline V gene sequence: CDR1 SEHNR, CDR2 FQNEAQ (reference sequence). This CDR3 comprises 13 residues. The CDR3 sequence: CASRSTGGYEQYF. In DNA form, the CDR3 reads TGTGCCAGCAGGTCGACAGGGGGCTACGAGCAGTACTTC.

The chain employs TRBV4-3 and TRBJ2-7; 11 bases fit TRBD2. This CDR3 spans 19 amino acids. The V segment lost 4 bases and the J segment 2 bases; nucleotides outside the gene matches: 16. From germline, CDR1 is LGHNA and CDR2 YSLEER. DNA of the CDR3: TGCGCCAGCAGCCCCCGGCTACTAGCGGGAGTGTTAGGGCCCTACGAGCAGTACTTC. Its protein product is CASSPRLLAGVLGPYEQYF.

The chain joins TRBV5-1 to TRBJ2-5, with a tentative D call TRBD1 (6 bases). CDR3 length equals 15 residues. Germline V gene sequence: CDR1 SGHRS, CDR2 YFSETQ. Trimming stripped 4 bases from V and 2 bases from J, with 15 bases between. CDR3 DNA sequence: TGCGCCAGCAGCGAACTACAGGGCGCGCAAGAGACCCAGTACTTC. Translation gives CASSELQGAQETQYF.

This clone was detected once. This chain connects TRBV4-1 to TRBJ1-1; a possible D gene is TRBD1 (6 bases). V was shortened by 3 bases and J by 1 base, with 9 bases between the two germline ends. From germline, CDR1 is MGHRA and CDR2 YSYEKL. This CDR3 has 14 residues. The CDR3 sequence: CASSHPDRNTEAFF. CDR3 sequence (DNA): TGCGCCAGCAGCCACCCGGACAGGAACACTGAAGCTTTCTTT.

The V call is TRBV27, the J call TRBJ1-6, with D tentatively TRBD1 (5 bases). The CDR3 is 15 amino acids. Trimming cost V 2 bases and J 3 bases, with 8 bases left between them. Per germline, CDR1 MNHEY and CDR2 SMNVEV (reference sequence). CDR3 coding DNA: TGTGCCAGCAGTTTACAGGGAAACTATAATTCACCCCTCCACTTT. This encodes CASSLQGNYNSPLHF.

The genes are TRBV4-1 and TRBJ1-2; D not resolved. The CDR3 extends over 15 amino acids. The germline V and J ends were trimmed by 2 bases and 5 bases, with 15 bases remaining between them. Germline CDR1 MGHRA, CDR2 YSYEKL. As DNA, the CDR3 is TGCGCCAGCAGCCAAAGTCCGGACCTCCTATATGGCTACACCTTC. Translating it yields CASSQSPDLLYGYTF.

This chain connects TRBV9 to TRBJ2-1; tentative D call: TRBD1 (6 bases). The CDR3 runs to 13 residues. Germline CDR1 is SGDLS and CDR2 is YYNGEE. The V end lost 3 bases, the J end lost 6 bases, and 10 bases lay between the germline ends. The CDR3 loop reads CASSAWTANEQFF. The CDR3 bases are TGTGCCAGCAGCGCCTGGACAGCCAATGAGCAGTTCTTC.

The rearrangement joins TRBV29-1 to TRBJ2-3, with TRBD1 as a possible D gene (6 bases). Deletions cut 6 bases from V and 0 bases from J, with 10 bases between. Germline V gene data show CDR1 as SQVTM and CDR2 as ANQGSEA. The CDR3 has 13 residues. The CDR3: CSVMDRSTDTQYF. CDR3 DNA: TGCAGCGTCATGGACAGAAGCACAGATACGCAGTATTTT.

The genes are TRBV2 and TRBJ1-2; 8 bases map to TRBD1. Germline assignment: CDR1 SNHLY and CDR2 FYNNEI. Trimming took 5 bases from V and 10 from J; bases not matched to a gene: 3. The CDR3 has 11 amino acids. CDR3 sequence: CASSSGGAYTF. The CDR3 DNA reads as TGTGCCAGCAGTTCAGGGGGCGCCTACACCTTC. Full variable domain (missing parts from reference TRBV2 and TRBJ1-2): EPEVTQTPSHQVTQMGQEVILRCVPISNHLYFYWYRQILGQKVEFLVSFYNNEISEKSEIFDDQFSVERPDGSNFTLKIRSTKLEDSAMYFCASSSGGAYTFGSGTRLTVV.

This clone was observed a handful of times. This chain joins TRBV29-1 and TRBJ2-6, with a possible D match to TRBD2 (5 bases). V lost 4 bases, J lost 5 bases, and 21 bases lay in between. Germline CDR1 is SQVTM and CDR2 is ANQGSEA. The CDR3 is made up of 17 amino acids. This CDR3 is CSVVRSLVQSRANVLTF. The CDR3 nucleotides are TGCAGCGTTGTTCGATCACTAGTACAAAGTCGGGCCAACGTCCTGACTTTC.

The gene calls are TRBV25-1 and TRBJ2-1, with 9 bases that match TRBD2. V trimming: 4 bases; J trimming: 7 bases; junction bases outside the gene matches: 8. The V gene's germline CDR1 is MGHDK and CDR2 SYGVNS. The CDR3 spans 15 residues. The CDR3 region has the DNA TGTGCCAGCAGTGGTAGCGGGAGAAGTGGTAATGAGCAGTTCTTC. Amino acids: CASSGSGRSGNEQFF.

This clone was counted between two and nine times. This chain links TRBV4-3 with TRBJ1-2; D perhaps matches TRBD1 (5 bases). V lost 0 bases, J lost 4 bases, and 12 bases lay in between. This CDR3 has 15 amino acids. Germline lookup yields CDR1 LGHNA and CDR2 YSLEER. The CDR3 is CASSQDRGLLYGYTF. The CDR3 nucleotides read TGCGCCAGCAGCCAAGATCGGGGACTACTCTATGGCTACACCTTC.

The chain recombines TRBV11-2 with TRBJ1-1; D is perhaps TRBD1 (6 bases). The CDR3 has 14 amino acids. Deletions cut 6 bases from V and 5 bases from J, with 16 bases between. The germline CDR1 and CDR2 sequences are SGHAT and FQNNGV. The CDR3 region is CASSSRRGLTEAFF. CDR3 in DNA: TGTGCCAGCAGTTCTCGAAGGGGGTTAACTGAAGCTTTCTTT.

There are a few counts of this clone. V usage is TRBV13 and J usage is TRBJ1-1; D ambiguous. V lost 2 bases, J lost 6 bases, and 7 bases lay in between. The CDR3 is 12 residues long. Germline CDR1 is PRHDT and CDR2 is FYEKMQ (reference sequence). The CDR3 nucleotides are TGTGCCAGCAGCTTAACCGGGGCTGAAGCTTTCTTT. This sequence encodes CASSLTGAEAFF.

This rearrangement joins TRBV7-3 to TRBJ2-3, with 10 bases identical to TRBD1. Germline V lookup: CDR1 SGHTA, CDR2 FQGTGA. Trimming removed 5 bases from V and 6 bases from J; junction bases left unmatched: 8. This CDR3 comprises 15 residues. CDR3 region: CASSPDRGRPDTQYF. Written as DNA, the CDR3 is TGTGCCAGCAGCCCCGACAGGGGGCGCCCGGATACGCAGTATTTT.

The CDR3 DNA reads as TGTGCCACCAGCAGGAATTCAGGGAACACTGAAGCTTTCTTT. As protein: CATSRNSGNTEAFF. This chain links TRBV15 with TRBJ1-1, with D uncertain. Germline V CDR1 and CDR2: LNHNV, YYDKDF (reference sequence). V lost 3 bases and J 1 base, leaving 9 bases between the germline ends. CDR3 length: 14 residues.

J is TRBJ1-1 and V is TRBV7-2, with 8 bases fitting TRBD1. The germline gives CDR1 SGHTA, CDR2 FQGNSA. CDR3 length: 16 amino acids. The ends lost 5 bases at V and 1 base at J; junction bases unmatched: 9. The CDR3 loop is CASSAGQVVGNTEAFF. In DNA form, the CDR3 reads TGTGCCAGCAGCGCGGGACAGGTCGTTGGGAACACTGAAGCTTTCTTT.

This chain uses TRBV5-4 with TRBJ2-2, with 7 nucleotides matching TRBD2. From germline, CDR1 is SGHNT and CDR2 YYREEE (reference sequence). CDR3 length: 12 residues. Trimming cost V 5 bases and J 5 bases; bases outside gene matches: 0. CDR3 nucleotide sequence: TGTGCCAGCAGGGGGGGGACCGGGGAGCTGTTTTTT. It is translated as CASRGGTGELFF. The full variable domain, in which reference TRBV5-4 and TRBJ2-2 provide the parts outside the CDR3, is ETGVTQSPTHLIKTRGQQVTLRCSSQSGHNTVSWYQQALGQGPQFIFQYYREEENGRGNFPPRFSGLQFPNYSSELNVNALELDDSALYLCASRGGTGELFFGEGSRLTVL.

The J gene is TRBJ2-3, the V gene TRBV5-1; TRBD1 matches 10 bases. Germline V gene sequence: CDR1 SGHRS, CDR2 YFSETQ. Trimming took 4 bases from V and 3 from J; bases not matched to a gene: 8. The CDR3 loop spans 16 amino acids. Here the CDR3 DNA reads TGCGCCAGCAGCCGTACCGGGACAGGGGTAACAGATACGCAGTATTTT. Its protein is CASSRTGTGVTDTQYF.

A few counts support this clone. The chain employs TRBV7-2 and TRBJ2-1, with D perhaps TRBD1 (6 bases). This CDR3 is built from 18 residues. V dropped 5 bases and J dropped 7 bases, with 27 bases sitting between them. The germline CDR1 and CDR2 sequences are SGHTA and FQGNSA. CDR3 protein: CASSNRDTLLGLRNEQFF. The CDR3 bases are TGTGCCAGCAGCAACCGGGACACCCTTTTGGGGTTGAGGAATGAGCAGTTCTTC.

The rearrangement joins TRBV5-8 to TRBJ2-5; possibly TRBD1 for D (6 bases). V shed 0 bases and J shed 5 bases, with 14 bases lying between them. The CDR3 length is 15 residues. Germline-derived CDR1 and CDR2 are SGHTS and YDEGEE. This CDR3 reads CASSLGQGFRETQYF. Written as DNA, the CDR3 is TGTGCCAGCAGCTTGGGCCAGGGGTTTCGGGAGACCCAGTACTTC.

The V and J genes are TRBV4-1 and TRBJ2-7; 7 nucleotides align to TRBD2. The CDR3 loop spans 14 amino acids. Germline V lookup: CDR1 MGHRA, CDR2 YSYEKL. With 1 base clipped from V and 6 bases from J, the junction kept 6 bases outside the gene matches. The CDR3 is CASSQGLALGEQYF. The DNA for the CDR3 is TGCGCCAGCAGCCAAGGACTAGCCCTCGGCGAGCAGTACTTC.

The CDR3 DNA is TGTGCCAGCAGCCCTCGACATCCAAGGAGTGGAAACACCATATATTTT. Translation gives CASSPRHPRSGNTIYF. The rearrangement links TRBV11-2 to TRBJ1-3, with D unresolved. The germline gives CDR1 SGHAT, CDR2 FQNNGV. CDR3 length equals 16 residues. The V end lost 5 bases, the J end lost 3 bases, and 17 bases lay between the germline ends.

The CDR3 nucleotides are TGTGCCAGCACCGACAACTATGGCTACACCTTC. Its protein product is CASTDNYGYTF. This chain connects TRBV11-2 to TRBJ1-2; D is uncertain. The CDR3 covers 11 residues. Germline assignment: CDR1 SGHAT and CDR2 FQNNGV. Trimming shortened V by 7 bases and J by 2 bases, and 5 bases separated the two germline ends. The full variable domain, rest sourced from reference TRBV11-2 and TRBJ1-2, is EAGVAQSPRYKIIEKRQSVAFWCNPISGHATLYWYQQILGQGPKLLIQFQNNGVVDDSQLPKDRFSAERLKGVDSTLKIQPAKLEDSAVYLCASTDNYGYTFGSGTRLTVV.

The chain's CDR3 is CASSLVAGEETQYF. For the CDR3, the DNA is TGTGCCAGCAGCTTAGTGGCAGGGGAAGAGACCCAGTACTTC. V is TRBV13 and J is TRBJ2-5, with a tentative D call TRBD1 (6 bases). V was shortened by 1 base and J by 3 bases, with 9 bases between the two germline ends. Germline lookup yields CDR1 PRHDT and CDR2 FYEKMQ (reference sequence). The CDR3 has 14 residues.

This clone was observed once. The sample has other DNA sequences that encode this CDR3 too. The rearrangement uses TRBV5-1 and TRBJ2-7; D is undetermined. Trimming pared 0 bases from V and 0 bases from J, leaving 7 bases between. CDR3 length equals 14 residues. The germline CDR1 and CDR2 sequences are SGHRS and YFSETQ. The CDR3, as DNA: TGCGCCAGCAGCTTGGTTGGACGCTCCTACGAGCAGTACTTC. Protein sequence: CASSLVGRSYEQYF.

The chain couples TRBV5-1 to TRBJ1-5; weak D call: TRBD1 (5 bases). V lost 1 base and J 4 bases, leaving 9 bases between the germline ends. The CDR3 has 14 residues. Germline CDR1 SGHRS, CDR2 YFSETQ. The CDR3 DNA reads TGCGCCAGCAGCTTGTTGCCAGGGAATCAGCCCCAGCATTTT. Translation gives CASSLLPGNQPQHF.

The rearrangement links TRBV7-2 to TRBJ2-3, with a possible D match to TRBD2 (6 bases). CDR1 is SGHTA, CDR2 FQGNSA, per germline. CDR3 size: 17 residues. V was trimmed by 3 bases and J by 0 bases, leaving 16 bases between them. The CDR3 bases are TGTGCCAGCAGCTTGGACGGAGCGGGCTCTAGCACAGATACGCAGTATTTT. Its translation is CASSLDGAGSSTDTQYF.